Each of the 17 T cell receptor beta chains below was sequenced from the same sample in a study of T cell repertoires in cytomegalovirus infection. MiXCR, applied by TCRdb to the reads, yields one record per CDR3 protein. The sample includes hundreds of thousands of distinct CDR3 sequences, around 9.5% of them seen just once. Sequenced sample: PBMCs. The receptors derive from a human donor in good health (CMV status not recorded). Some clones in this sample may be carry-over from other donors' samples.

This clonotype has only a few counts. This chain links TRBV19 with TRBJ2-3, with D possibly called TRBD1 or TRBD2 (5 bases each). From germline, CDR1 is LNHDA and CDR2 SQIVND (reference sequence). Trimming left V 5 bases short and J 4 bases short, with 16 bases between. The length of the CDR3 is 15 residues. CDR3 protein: CASSGSGATSDTQYF. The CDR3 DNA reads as TGTGCCAGTAGTGGTTCCGGGGCCACCTCAGATACGCAGTATTTT. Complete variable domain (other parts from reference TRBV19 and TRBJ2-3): DGGITQSPKYLFRKEGQNVTLSCEQNLNHDAMYWYRQDPGQGLRLIYYSQIVNDFQKGDIAEGYSVSREKKESFPLTVTSAQKNPTAFYLCASSGSGATSDTQYFGPGTRLTVL.

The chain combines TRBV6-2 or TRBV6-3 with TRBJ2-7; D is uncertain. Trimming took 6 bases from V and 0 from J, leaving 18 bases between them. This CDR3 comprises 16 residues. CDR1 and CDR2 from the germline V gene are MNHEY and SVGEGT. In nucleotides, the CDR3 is TGTGCCAGCAGCTCCCTTAGGGCGGTTGCCTCCTACGAGCAGTACTTC. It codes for CASSSLRAVASYEQYF.

Written as DNA, the CDR3 is TGTGCCAGCAGAAGACAGGGGGGGAATGAAAAACTGTTTTTT. Its translation: CASRRQGGNEKLFF. The chain employs TRBV6-6 and TRBJ1-4; 9 bases align to TRBD1. V dropped 6 bases and J dropped 5; count of bases not matched to a gene: 4. Germline V gene data show CDR1 as MNHNY and CDR2 as SVGAGI (reference sequence). The CDR3 loop spans 14 amino acids.

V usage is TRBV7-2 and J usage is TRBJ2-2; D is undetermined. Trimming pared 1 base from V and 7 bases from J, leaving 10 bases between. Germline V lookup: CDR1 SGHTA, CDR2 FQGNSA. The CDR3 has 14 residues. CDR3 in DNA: TGTGCCAGCAGCTTAGGACCAGTGGGCGGGGAGCTGTTTTTT. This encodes CASSLGPVGGELFF.

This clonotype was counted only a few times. Written as DNA, the CDR3 is TGTGCCAGCAGCTTAGCGCTCTGGAGCGAGCAGTACTTC. Its translation: CASSLALWSEQYF. The genes are TRBV11-1 and TRBJ2-7; D is undetermined. Germline CDR1 is SGHAT and CDR2 is FQDESV (reference sequence). The ends were cut back, 0 bases at V and 6 bases at J, with 9 bases in the middle. CDR3 length: 13 residues.

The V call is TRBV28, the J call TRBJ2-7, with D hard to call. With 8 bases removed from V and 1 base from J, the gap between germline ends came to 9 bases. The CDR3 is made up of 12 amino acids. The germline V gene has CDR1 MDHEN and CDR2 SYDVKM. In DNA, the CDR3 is TGTGCCAGCGGGTCAGCTTCCTACGAGCAGTACTTC. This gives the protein CASGSASYEQYF.

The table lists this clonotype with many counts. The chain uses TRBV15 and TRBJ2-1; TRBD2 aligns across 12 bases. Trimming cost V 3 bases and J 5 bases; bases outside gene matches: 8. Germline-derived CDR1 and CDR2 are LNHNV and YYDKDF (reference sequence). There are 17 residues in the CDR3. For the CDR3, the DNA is TGTGCCACCAGCAGGGACTTTGGACTAGCGGGAAACAATGAGCAGTTCTTC. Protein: CATSRDFGLAGNNEQFF.

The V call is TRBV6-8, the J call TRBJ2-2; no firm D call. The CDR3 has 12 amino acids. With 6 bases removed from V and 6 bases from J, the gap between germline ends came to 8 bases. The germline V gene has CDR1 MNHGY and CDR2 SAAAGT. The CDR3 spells CASSHFSGELFF. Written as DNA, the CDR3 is TGTGCCAGCAGCCACTTCTCCGGGGAGCTGTTTTTT.

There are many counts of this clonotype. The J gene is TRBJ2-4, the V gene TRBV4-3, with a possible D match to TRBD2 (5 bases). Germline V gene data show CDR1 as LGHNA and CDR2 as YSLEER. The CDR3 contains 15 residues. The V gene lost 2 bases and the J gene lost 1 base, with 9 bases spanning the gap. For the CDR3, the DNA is TGCGCCAGCAGCCAACTGGGAGAGGCCAAAAACATTCAGTACTTC. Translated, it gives CASSQLGEAKNIQYF.

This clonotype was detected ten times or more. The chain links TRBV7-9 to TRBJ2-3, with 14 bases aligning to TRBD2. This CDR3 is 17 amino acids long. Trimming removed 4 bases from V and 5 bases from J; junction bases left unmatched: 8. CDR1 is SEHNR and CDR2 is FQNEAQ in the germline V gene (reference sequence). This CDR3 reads CASSSRLAGGPGDTQYF. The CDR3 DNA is TGTGCCAGCAGCTCGAGACTAGCGGGAGGGCCCGGAGATACGCAGTATTTT.

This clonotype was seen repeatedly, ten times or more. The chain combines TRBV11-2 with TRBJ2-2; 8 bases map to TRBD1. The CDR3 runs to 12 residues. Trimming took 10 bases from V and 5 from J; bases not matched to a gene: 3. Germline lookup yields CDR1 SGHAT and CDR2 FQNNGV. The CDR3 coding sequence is TGTGCCACTGGGACAGGTACCGGGGAGCTGTTTTTT. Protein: CATGTGTGELFF.

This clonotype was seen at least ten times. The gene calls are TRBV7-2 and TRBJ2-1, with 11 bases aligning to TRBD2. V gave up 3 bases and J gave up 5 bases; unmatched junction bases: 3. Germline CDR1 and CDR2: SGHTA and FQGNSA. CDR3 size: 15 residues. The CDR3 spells CASSFLAGGNNEQFF. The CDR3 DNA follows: TGTGCCAGCAGCTTCCTAGCGGGGGGAAACAATGAGCAGTTCTTC. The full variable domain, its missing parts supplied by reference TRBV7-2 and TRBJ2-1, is GAGVSQSPSNKVTEKGKDVELRCDPISGHTALYWYRQSLGQGLEFLIYFQGNSAPDKSGLPSDRFSAERTGGSVSTLTIQRTQQEDSAVYLCASSFLAGGNNEQFFGPGTRLTVL.

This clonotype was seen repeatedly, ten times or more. The CDR3 DNA reads TGTGCCAGCAGCTCGGATCCAGGGGGTTCACCCCTCCACTTT. Translating gives CASSSDPGGSPLHF. The V gene is TRBV7-9, the J gene TRBJ1-6, with 7 nucleotides matching TRBD1. Germline lookup yields CDR1 SEHNR and CDR2 FQNEAQ (reference sequence). J was trimmed by 9 bases and V by 4 bases; bases with no gene match: 6. This CDR3 is 14 amino acids long. The whole variable domain, filled in from reference TRBV7-9 and TRBJ1-6, reads DTGVSQNPRHKITKRGQNVTFRCDPISEHNRLYWYRQTLGQGPEFLTYFQNEAQLEKSRLLSDRFSAERPKGSFSTLEIQRTEQGDSAMYLCASSSDPGGSPLHFGNGTRLTVT.

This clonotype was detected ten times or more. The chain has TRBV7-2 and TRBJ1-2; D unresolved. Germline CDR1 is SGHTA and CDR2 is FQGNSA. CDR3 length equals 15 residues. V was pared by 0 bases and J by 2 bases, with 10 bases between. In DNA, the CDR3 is TGTGCCAGCAGCTTAGCGGGTCAAAAAAACTATGGCTACACCTTC. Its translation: CASSLAGQKNYGYTF. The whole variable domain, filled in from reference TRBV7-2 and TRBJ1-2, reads GAGVSQSPSNKVTEKGKDVELRCDPISGHTALYWYRQSLGQGLEFLIYFQGNSAPDKSGLPSDRFSAERTGGSVSTLTIQRTQQEDSAVYLCASSLAGQKNYGYTFGSGTRLTVV.

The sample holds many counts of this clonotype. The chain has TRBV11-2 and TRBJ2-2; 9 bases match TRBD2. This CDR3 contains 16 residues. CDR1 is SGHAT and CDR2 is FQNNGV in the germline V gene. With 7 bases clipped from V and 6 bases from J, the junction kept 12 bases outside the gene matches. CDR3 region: CASTPRSGGVSGELFF. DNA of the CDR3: TGTGCCAGCACCCCACGTAGCGGGGGAGTTTCCGGGGAGCTGTTTTTT.

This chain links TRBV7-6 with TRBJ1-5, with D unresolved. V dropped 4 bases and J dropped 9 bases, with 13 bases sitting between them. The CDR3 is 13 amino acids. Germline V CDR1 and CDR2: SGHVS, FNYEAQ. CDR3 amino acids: CASSSEGLGPQHF. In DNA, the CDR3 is TGTGCCAGCAGCTCCGAGGGTCTGGGGCCCCAGCATTTT.

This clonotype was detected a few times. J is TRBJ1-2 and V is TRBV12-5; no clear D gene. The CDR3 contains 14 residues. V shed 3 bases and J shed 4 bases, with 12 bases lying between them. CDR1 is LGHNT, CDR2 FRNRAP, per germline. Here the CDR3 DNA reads TGTGCTAGTGGTTTCTCCTCGACCCCCTATGGCTACACCTTC. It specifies CASGFSSTPYGYTF.